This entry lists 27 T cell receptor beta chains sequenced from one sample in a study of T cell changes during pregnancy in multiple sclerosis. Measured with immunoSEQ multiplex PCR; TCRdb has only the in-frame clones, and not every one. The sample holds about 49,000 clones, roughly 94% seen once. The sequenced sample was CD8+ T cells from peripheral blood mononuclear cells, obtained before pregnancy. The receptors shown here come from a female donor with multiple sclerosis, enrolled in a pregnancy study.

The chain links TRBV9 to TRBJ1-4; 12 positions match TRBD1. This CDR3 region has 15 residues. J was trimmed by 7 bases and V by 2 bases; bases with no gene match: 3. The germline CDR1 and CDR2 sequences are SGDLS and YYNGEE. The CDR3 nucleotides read TGTGCCAGCAGCGTGGGGACAGGGGGCGGTGAAAAACTGTTTTTT. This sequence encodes CASSVGTGGGEKLFF.

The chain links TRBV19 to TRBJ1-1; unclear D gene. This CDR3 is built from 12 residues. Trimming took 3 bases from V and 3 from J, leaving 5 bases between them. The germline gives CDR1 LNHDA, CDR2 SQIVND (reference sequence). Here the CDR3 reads CASSITYTEAFF. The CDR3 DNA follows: TGTGCCAGTAGTATCACTTACACTGAAGCTTTCTTT.

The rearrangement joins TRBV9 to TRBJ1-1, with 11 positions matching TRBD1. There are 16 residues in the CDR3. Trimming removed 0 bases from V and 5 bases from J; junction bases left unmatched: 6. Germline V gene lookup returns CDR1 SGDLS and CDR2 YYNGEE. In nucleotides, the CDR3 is TGTGCCAGCAGCGTAGACCCGGACAGGGGGCGGACTGAAGCTTTCTTT. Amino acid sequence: CASSVDPDRGRTEAFF.

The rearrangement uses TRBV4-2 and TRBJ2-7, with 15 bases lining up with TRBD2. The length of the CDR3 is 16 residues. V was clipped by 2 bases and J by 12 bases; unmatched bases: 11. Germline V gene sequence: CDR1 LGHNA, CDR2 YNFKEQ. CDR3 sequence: CASSQNIGTSGRRAYF. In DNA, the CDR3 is TGTGCCAGCAGCCAAAACATAGGGACTAGCGGGAGGAGGGCGTACTTC.

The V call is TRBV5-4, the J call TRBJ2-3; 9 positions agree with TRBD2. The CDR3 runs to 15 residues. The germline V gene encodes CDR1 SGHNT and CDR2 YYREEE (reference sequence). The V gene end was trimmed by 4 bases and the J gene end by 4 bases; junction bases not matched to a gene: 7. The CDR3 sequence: CASSQKREVSDTQYF. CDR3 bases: TGTGCCAGCAGCCAAAAGCGGGAGGTATCAGATACGCAGTATTTT.

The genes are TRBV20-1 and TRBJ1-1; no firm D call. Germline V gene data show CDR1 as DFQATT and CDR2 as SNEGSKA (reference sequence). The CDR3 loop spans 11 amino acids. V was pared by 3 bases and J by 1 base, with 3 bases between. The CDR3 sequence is CSASRNTEAFF. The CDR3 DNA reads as TGCAGTGCTAGCCGGAACACTGAAGCTTTCTTT.

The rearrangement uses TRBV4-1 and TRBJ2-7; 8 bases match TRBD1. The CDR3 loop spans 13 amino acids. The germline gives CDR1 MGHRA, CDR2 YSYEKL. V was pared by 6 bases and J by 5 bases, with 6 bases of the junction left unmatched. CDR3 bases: TGCGCCAGCAGACGACAGGGGAGCAACGAGCAGTACTTC. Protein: CASRRQGSNEQYF.

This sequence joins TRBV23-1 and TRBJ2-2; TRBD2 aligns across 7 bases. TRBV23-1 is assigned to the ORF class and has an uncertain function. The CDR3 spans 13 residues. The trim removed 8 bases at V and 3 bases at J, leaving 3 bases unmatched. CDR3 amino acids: CASREDHTGELFF. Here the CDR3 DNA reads TGCGCCAGCCGGGAGGACCACACCGGGGAGCTGTTTTTT.

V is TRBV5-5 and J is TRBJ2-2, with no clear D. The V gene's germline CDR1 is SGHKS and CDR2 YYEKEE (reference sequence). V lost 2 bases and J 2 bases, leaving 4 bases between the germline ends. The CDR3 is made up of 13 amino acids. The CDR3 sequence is CASSFQNTGELFF. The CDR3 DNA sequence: TGTGCCAGCAGCTTCCAAAACACCGGGGAGCTGTTTTTT.

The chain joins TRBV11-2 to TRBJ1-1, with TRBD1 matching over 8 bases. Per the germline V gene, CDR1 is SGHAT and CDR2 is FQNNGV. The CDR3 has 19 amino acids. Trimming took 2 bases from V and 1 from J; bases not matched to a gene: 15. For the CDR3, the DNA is TGTGCCAGCAGCTTACCAAACGCCGACAGGGGAGAATGGAACACTGAAGCTTTCTTT. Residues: CASSLPNADRGEWNTEAFF.

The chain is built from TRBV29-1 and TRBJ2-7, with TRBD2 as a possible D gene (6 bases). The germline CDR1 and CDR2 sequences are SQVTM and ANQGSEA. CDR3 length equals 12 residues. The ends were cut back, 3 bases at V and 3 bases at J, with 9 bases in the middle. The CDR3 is CSVEGGIYEQYF. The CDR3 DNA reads TGCAGCGTTGAGGGGGGTATCTACGAGCAGTACTTC.

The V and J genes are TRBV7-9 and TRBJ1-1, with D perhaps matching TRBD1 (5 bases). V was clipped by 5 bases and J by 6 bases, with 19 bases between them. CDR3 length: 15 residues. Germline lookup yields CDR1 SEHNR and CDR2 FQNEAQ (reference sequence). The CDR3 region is CASSPQGVSSPEAFF. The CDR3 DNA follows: TGTGCCAGCAGCCCCCAAGGGGTCTCAAGCCCTGAAGCTTTCTTT. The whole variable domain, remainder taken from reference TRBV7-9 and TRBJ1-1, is DTGVSQNPRHKITKRGQNVTFRCDPISEHNRLYWYRQTLGQGPEFLTYFQNEAQLEKSRLLSDRFSAERPKGSFSTLEIQRTEQGDSAMYLCASSPQGVSSPEAFFGQGTRLTVV.

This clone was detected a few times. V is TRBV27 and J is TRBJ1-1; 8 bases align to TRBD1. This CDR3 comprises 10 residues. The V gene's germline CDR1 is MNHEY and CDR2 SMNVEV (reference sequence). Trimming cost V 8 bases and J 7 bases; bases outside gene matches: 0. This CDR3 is CASGQGEAFF. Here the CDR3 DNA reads TGTGCCAGCGGACAGGGTGAAGCTTTCTTT.

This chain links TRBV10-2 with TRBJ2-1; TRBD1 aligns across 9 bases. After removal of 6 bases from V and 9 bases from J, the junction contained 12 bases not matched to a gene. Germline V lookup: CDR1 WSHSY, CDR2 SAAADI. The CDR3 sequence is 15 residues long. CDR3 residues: CASSLPGQGEGEQFF. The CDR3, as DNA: TGCGCCAGCAGCCTCCCGGGACAGGGCGAGGGTGAGCAGTTCTTC.

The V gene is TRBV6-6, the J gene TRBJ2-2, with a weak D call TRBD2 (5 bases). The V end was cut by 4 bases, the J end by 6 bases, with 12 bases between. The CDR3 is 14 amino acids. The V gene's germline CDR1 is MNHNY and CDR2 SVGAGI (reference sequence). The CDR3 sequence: CASSFGNGAGELFF. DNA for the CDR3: TGTGCCAGCAGTTTCGGTAACGGGGCCGGGGAGCTGTTTTTT.

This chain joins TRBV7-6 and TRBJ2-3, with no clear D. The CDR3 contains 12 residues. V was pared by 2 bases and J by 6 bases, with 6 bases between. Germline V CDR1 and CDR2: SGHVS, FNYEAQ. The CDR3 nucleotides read TGTGCCAGCAGCTTAAAGGAGGATACGCAGTATTTT. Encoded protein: CASSLKEDTQYF.

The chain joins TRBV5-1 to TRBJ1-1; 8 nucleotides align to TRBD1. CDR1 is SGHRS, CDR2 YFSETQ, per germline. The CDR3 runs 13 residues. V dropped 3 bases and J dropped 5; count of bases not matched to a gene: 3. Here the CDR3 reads CASSWTGTTEAFF. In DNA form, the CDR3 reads TGCGCCAGCAGCTGGACAGGGACAACTGAAGCTTTCTTT.

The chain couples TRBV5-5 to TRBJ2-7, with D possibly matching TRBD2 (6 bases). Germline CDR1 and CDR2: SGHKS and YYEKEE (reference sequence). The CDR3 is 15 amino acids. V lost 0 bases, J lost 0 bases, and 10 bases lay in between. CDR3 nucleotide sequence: TGTGCCAGCAGCTTGGCATTCGGGAGCTCCTACGAGCAGTACTTC. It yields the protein CASSLAFGSSYEQYF.

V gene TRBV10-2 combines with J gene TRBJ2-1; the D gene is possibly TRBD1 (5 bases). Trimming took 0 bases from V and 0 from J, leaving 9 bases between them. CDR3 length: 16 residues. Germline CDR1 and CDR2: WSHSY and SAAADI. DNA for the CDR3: TGCGCCAGCAGTGAGTCGGGGCTTAGCTCCTACAATGAGCAGTTCTTC. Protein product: CASSESGLSSYNEQFF.

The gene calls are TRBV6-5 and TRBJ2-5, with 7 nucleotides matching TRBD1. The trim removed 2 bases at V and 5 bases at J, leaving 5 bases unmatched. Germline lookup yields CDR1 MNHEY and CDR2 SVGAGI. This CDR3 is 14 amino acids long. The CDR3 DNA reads TGTGCCAGCAGTTACACCGACAGGGTGGAGACCCAGTACTTC. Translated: CASSYTDRVETQYF.

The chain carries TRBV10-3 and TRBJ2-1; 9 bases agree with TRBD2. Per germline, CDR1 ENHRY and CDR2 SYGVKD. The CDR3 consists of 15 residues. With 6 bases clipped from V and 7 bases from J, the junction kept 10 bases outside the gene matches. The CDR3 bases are TGTGCCATCAGAGCTAGCGGGATATCAACAAATGAGCAGTTCTTC. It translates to CAIRASGISTNEQFF.

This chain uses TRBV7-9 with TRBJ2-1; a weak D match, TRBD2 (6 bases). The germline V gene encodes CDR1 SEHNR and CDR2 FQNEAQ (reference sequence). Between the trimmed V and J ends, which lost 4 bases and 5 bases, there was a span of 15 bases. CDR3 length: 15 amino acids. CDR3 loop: CASSSMEGLNNEQFF. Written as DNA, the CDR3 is TGTGCCAGCAGCTCCATGGAGGGGCTGAACAATGAGCAGTTCTTC.

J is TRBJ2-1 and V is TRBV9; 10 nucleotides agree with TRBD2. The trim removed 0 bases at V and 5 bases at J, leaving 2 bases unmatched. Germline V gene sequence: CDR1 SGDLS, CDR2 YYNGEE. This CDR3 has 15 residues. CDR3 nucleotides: TGTGCCAGCAGCGTAGCTAGCGGGAGCAACAATGAGCAGTTCTTC. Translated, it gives CASSVASGSNNEQFF. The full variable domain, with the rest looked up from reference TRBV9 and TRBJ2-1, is DSGVTQTPKHLITATGQRVTLRCSPRSGDLSVYWYQQSLDQGLQFLIQYYNGEERAKGNILERFSAQQFPDLHSELNLSSLELGDSALYFCASSVASGSNNEQFFGPGTRLTVL.

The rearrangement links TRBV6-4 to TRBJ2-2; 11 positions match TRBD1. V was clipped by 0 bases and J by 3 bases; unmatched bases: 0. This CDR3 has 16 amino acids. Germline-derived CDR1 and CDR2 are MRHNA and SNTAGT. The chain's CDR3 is CASSDSGQGDTGELFF. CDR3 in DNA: TGTGCCAGCAGTGACTCGGGACAGGGGGACACCGGGGAGCTGTTTTTT.

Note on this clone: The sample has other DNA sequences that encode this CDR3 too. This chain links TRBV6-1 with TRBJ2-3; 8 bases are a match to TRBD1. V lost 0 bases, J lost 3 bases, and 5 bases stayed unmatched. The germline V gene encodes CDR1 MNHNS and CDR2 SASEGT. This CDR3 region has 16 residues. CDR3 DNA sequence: TGTGCCAGCAGTGAAGCGGCAGGGGGCTCGACAGATACGCAGTATTTT. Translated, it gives CASSEAAGGSTDTQYF.

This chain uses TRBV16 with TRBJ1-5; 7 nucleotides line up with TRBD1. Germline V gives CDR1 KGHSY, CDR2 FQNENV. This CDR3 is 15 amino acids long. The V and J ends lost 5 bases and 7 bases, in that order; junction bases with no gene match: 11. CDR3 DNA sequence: TGTGCCAGCAGCGACACAAACAGGGGTCGCCAGCCCCAGCATTTT. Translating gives CASSDTNRGRQPQHF.

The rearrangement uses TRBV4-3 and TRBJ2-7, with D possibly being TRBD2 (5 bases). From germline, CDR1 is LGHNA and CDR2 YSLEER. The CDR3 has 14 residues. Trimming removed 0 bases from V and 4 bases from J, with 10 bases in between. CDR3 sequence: CASSQDSRGYEQYF. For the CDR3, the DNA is TGCGCCAGCAGCCAAGATTCGCGAGGGTACGAGCAGTACTTC.